The entry that follows covers one T cell receptor beta chain sequence. Antigen specificity is unknown. The CDR3 sequence is 16 residues long. Trimming took 7 bases from V and 9 from J, leaving 27 bases between them. The data originate from a study of cytomegalovirus exposure and HLA in healthy donors. Broader study findings: Later work associated roughly 15,000 TCR beta sequences with HLA alleles at 0.05 false discovery rate.

Vbeta (60) and Jbeta (13) primers were used in the PCR. Sequencing was performed with immunoSEQ multiplex PCR; in TCRdb, only in-frame clones are kept and a portion is missing. The table lists about 250,000 clones, approximately 81% of them singletons, with 0.24% in the top ten. The donors comprised healthy bone marrow donors. The sequenced material came from PBMCs. The receptor was derived from a girl aged 2 to 9 in good health and CMV-seronegative. The chain is built from TRBV6-7 and TRBJ1-2, with a possible D match to TRBD1 (5 bases). TRBV6-7 is marked as an open reading frame, function uncertain. CDR3 sequence (DNA): TGTGCCAGCACCCGCTACCTGGGGCCCCTGAGGCTGAGCTACACCTTC. Its protein is CASTRYLGPLRLSYTF.